This T cell receptor beta chain is drawn from a study of cytomegalovirus exposure and HLA in healthy donors. The study's findings and limits: The number of N-insertions in an Asian-associated ancestry cluster was reportedly below the 666-donor mean in a later analysis.

V was trimmed by 2 bases and J by 0 bases, leaving 9 bases between them. The length of the CDR3 is 15 residues. Germline CDR1 is LGHNA and CDR2 is YNFKEQ. On this clone itself: Its antigen is not identified.

The PCR was carried out with 60 Vbeta primers and 13 Jbeta primers. Using immunoSEQ multiplex PCR, the repertoire was profiled, and TCRdb retains in-frame clones only, with some absent. Recorded for this sample: around 160,000 clones. This TCR came from a woman aged 45-65 years in good health and CMV-seronegative. The chain carries TRBV4-2 and TRBJ2-3; a possible D gene is TRBD1 (5 bases). Sequenced material: PBMCs. CDR3 protein: CASSQQGSSTDTQYF. Here the CDR3 DNA reads TGTGCCAGCAGCCAACAGGGTTCTAGCACAGATACGCAGTATTTT.